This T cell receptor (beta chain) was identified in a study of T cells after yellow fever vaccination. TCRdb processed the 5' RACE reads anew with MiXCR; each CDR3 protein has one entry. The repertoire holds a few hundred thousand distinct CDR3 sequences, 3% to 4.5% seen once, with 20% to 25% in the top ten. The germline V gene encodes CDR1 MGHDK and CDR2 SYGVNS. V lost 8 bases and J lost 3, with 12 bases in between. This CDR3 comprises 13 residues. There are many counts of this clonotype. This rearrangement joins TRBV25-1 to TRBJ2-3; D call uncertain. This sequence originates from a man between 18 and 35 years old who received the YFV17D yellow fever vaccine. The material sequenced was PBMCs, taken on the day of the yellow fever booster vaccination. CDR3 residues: CASVGSVTDTQYF. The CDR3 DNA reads TGTGCCAGCGTGGGTTCGGTTACAGATACGCAGTATTTT.